Below are 22 T cell receptor beta chains sequenced from a single sample in a study of siplizumab effects on memory and regulatory T cells. Profiling relied on immunoSEQ multiplex PCR, and the TCRdb table lists in-frame clones only, not all of them. Here the sample spans under 150,000 clones, roughly 94% being singletons. Sequencing was done on a sample of non-Treg CD4+ T cells sorted from blood. Receptor source: a human donor in good health.

V gene TRBV19 combines with J gene TRBJ2-7; D is unclear. There are 13 residues in the CDR3. Germline CDR1 reads LNHDA; CDR2 reads SQIVND (reference sequence). The V gene lost 6 bases and the J gene lost 12 bases, with 21 bases spanning the gap. The CDR3 loop is CASSANPGAPGYF. The CDR3 nucleotides are TGTGCCAGTAGCGCGAATCCCGGAGCCCCGGGGTACTTC.

CDR3 in amino acids: CASSLVGTEAFF. CDR3 bases: TGTGCCAGCAGCTTGGTTGGCACTGAAGCTTTCTTT. This sequence joins TRBV5-6 and TRBJ1-1; D not resolved. Germline CDR1 and CDR2: SGHDT and YYEEEE. The CDR3 has 12 amino acids. V was clipped by 0 bases and J by 4 bases, with 4 bases between them. The entire variable domain, with the rest obtained from reference TRBV5-6 and TRBJ1-1, is as follows: DAGVTQSPTHLIKTRGQQVTLRCSPKSGHDTVSWYQQALGQGPQFIFQYYEEEERQRGNFPDRFSGHQFPNYSSELNVNALLLGDSALYLCASSLVGTEAFFGQGTRLTVV.

The chain couples TRBV5-4 to TRBJ1-3; a possible D gene is TRBD1 (5 bases). The length of the CDR3 is 15 residues. With 4 bases removed from V and 2 bases from J, the gap between germline ends came to 13 bases. CDR1 and CDR2 (germline): SGHNT, YYREEE (reference sequence). The CDR3, as DNA: TGTGCCAGCAGCCCGGTTGAGGGGCCTGGAAACACCATATATTTT. This codes for CASSPVEGPGNTIYF.

The J gene is TRBJ1-5, the V gene TRBV6-9; D is ambiguous. The CDR3 extends over 17 amino acids. V lost 5 bases and J 5 bases, leaving 22 bases between the germline ends. Germline V gene sequence: CDR1 MNHGY, CDR2 SVAAGI. This CDR3 reads CASSPFIPPDKYQPQHF. CDR3 bases: TGTGCCAGCAGTCCCTTTATCCCCCCCGACAAATATCAGCCCCAGCATTTT.

The chain joins TRBV18 to TRBJ1-2, with D possibly being TRBD1 (5 bases). The CDR3 length is 14 residues. V was trimmed by 3 bases and J by 8 bases, leaving 16 bases between them. The germline gives CDR1 KGHSH, CDR2 LQKENI. As DNA, the CDR3 is TGTGCCAGCTCACCGAACGGACACCGACCGGGCTACACCTTC. Its protein is CASSPNGHRPGYTF. Full variable domain (remainder filled in from reference TRBV18 and TRBJ1-2): NAGVMQNPRHLVRRRGQEARLRCSPMKGHSHVYWYRQLPEEGLKFMVYLQKENIIDESGMPKERFSAEFPKEGPSILRIQQVVRGDSAAYFCASSPNGHRPGYTFGSGTRLTVV.

The rearrangement links TRBV5-4 to TRBJ2-7, with 11 bases identical to TRBD1. CDR3 length: 15 amino acids. Per germline, CDR1 SGHNT and CDR2 YYREEE (reference sequence). V gave up 5 bases and J gave up 10 bases; unmatched junction bases: 14. CDR3 DNA: TGTGCCAGCAGTTCCCGGGACAGGGGGGGCACGAGTCAGTACTTC. Residues: CASSSRDRGGTSQYF.

J is TRBJ1-3 and V is TRBV5-1, with a possible D match to TRBD1 (6 bases). CDR1 is SGHRS and CDR2 is YFSETQ in the germline V gene. V was shortened by 2 bases and J by 1 base, with 7 bases between the two germline ends. The CDR3 contains 14 residues. The CDR3 nucleotides read TGCGCCAGCAGCTTAGGGGGTTCTGGAAACACCATATATTTT. Protein product: CASSLGGSGNTIYF.

CDR3 in amino acids: CASSNTRYEQYF. The CDR3 nucleotides read TGTGCCAGCAGCAACACACGCTACGAGCAGTACTTC. The chain combines TRBV7-9 with TRBJ2-7; the D is unclear. Trimming shortened V by 5 bases and J by 3 bases, and 8 bases separated the two germline ends. The germline gives CDR1 SEHNR, CDR2 FQNEAQ (reference sequence). This CDR3 contains 12 residues.

In this sample, this clone turned up once. The rearrangement uses TRBV7-9 and TRBJ2-2, with 15 bases aligning to TRBD2. Germline CDR1 and CDR2: SEHNR and FQNEAQ (reference sequence). Losses at the gene ends were 5 bases for V and 5 bases for J; bases not matched to a gene: 3. This CDR3 region has 16 residues. The CDR3 sequence: CASSPGLAGGTGELFF. In nucleotides, the CDR3 is TGTGCCAGCAGCCCAGGACTAGCGGGAGGGACCGGGGAGCTGTTTTTT.

V usage is TRBV10-3 and J usage is TRBJ1-1, with 8 positions matching TRBD1. The CDR3 consists of 15 residues. V gave up 3 bases and J gave up 4 bases; unmatched junction bases: 7. Germline-derived CDR1 and CDR2 are ENHRY and SYGVKD. The CDR3 coding sequence is TGTGCCATCAGTGACAGGGGGCGCGGTGTCACTGAAGCTTTCTTT. It specifies CAISDRGRGVTEAFF.

The chain links TRBV9 to TRBJ1-1; 9 bases match TRBD1. Germline loops: CDR1 SGDLS, CDR2 YYNGEE. The CDR3 runs 15 residues. Trimming took 1 base from V and 5 from J; bases not matched to a gene: 6. The DNA for the CDR3 is TGTGCCAGCAGCGTATTGGACAGGGGTCGGACTGAAGCTTTCTTT. It specifies CASSVLDRGRTEAFF.

V gene TRBV7-7 combines with J gene TRBJ2-7, with 9 bases fitting TRBD2. CDR1 and CDR2 from the germline V gene are SSHAT and FNYEAQ (reference sequence). The V and J ends lost 10 bases and 0 bases, in that order; junction bases with no gene match: 4. This CDR3 has 13 amino acids. CDR3 in amino acids: CAIERGDSYEQYF. CDR3 sequence (DNA): TGTGCCATCGAGCGGGGGGACTCCTACGAGCAGTACTTC.

The genes are TRBV19 and TRBJ2-7, with TRBD1 identical over 10 bases. V lost 8 bases, J lost 4 bases, and 11 bases stayed unmatched. Germline V lookup: CDR1 LNHDA, CDR2 SQIVND (reference sequence). This CDR3 is built from 15 residues. CDR3 coding DNA: TGTGCCAGTTCCAGGGACAGGGGCAGCCTTTACGAGCAGTACTTC. It codes for CASSRDRGSLYEQYF.

The chain employs TRBV15 and TRBJ2-5; D remains ambiguous. The CDR3 has 13 amino acids. Germline CDR1 is LNHNV and CDR2 is YYDKDF (reference sequence). Trimming removed 11 bases at V and 0 bases at J, with 13 bases between. CDR3 bases: TGTGCCGCGTGCAGGACCTACCAAGAGACCCAGTACTTC. Translation: CAACRTYQETQYF.

This clone was detected only once. The chain recombines TRBV6-5 with TRBJ2-5; possibly TRBD1 for D (6 bases). The CDR3 runs 13 residues. Germline V gene sequence: CDR1 MNHEY, CDR2 SVGAGI. V was shortened by 7 bases and J by 0 bases, with 9 bases between the two germline ends. The DNA for the CDR3 is TGTGCCAGCAAGGGGACATACCAAGAGACCCAGTACTTC. Its translation: CASKGTYQETQYF.

The V call is TRBV6-5, the J call TRBJ2-5; no clear D gene. V was shortened by 0 bases and J by 0 bases, with 11 bases between the two germline ends. Germline-derived CDR1 and CDR2 are MNHEY and SVGAGI. This CDR3 has 16 amino acids. Here the CDR3 DNA reads TGTGCCAGCAGTTACTCAGGGTACCCGTACCAAGAGACCCAGTACTTC. It encodes CASSYSGYPYQETQYF.

V usage is TRBV7-2 and J usage is TRBJ1-1, with a tentative D call TRBD1 (5 bases). The germline V gene has CDR1 SGHTA and CDR2 FQGNSA. This CDR3 has 14 residues. V was trimmed by 3 bases and J by 4 bases, leaving 12 bases between them. Here the CDR3 DNA reads TGTGCCAGCAGCTTGAGCCCGGGGACCACTGAAGCTTTCTTT. Protein: CASSLSPGTTEAFF.

V and J are TRBV2 and TRBJ2-5; TRBD2 agrees at 11 bases. Gene TRBJ2-7 matches the end of the DNA better, so the J call may be wrong. CDR3 length equals 17 residues. Germline CDR1 SNHLY, CDR2 FYNNEI. The CDR3 reads CASSRSSGGAGSYEQYF. In DNA form, the CDR3 reads TGTGCCAGCAGTCGGAGTAGCGGGGGGGCCGGCTCCTACGAGCAGTACTTC.

This clone was observed a handful of times. The chain has TRBV5-1 and TRBJ1-4; TRBD1 might be the D (5 bases). Looked up from germline, CDR1 is SGHRS and CDR2 is YFSETQ. The CDR3 is made up of 13 amino acids. Trimming left V 5 bases short and J 5 bases short, with 10 bases between. The CDR3 is CASRGRENEKLFF. The CDR3 nucleotides are TGCGCCAGCAGGGGACGCGAAAATGAAAAACTGTTTTTT.

The rearrangement links TRBV10-3 to TRBJ2-3; 12 bases fit TRBD2. V dropped 6 bases and J dropped 5; count of bases not matched to a gene: 3. The CDR3 loop spans 14 amino acids. Germline V CDR1 and CDR2: ENHRY, SYGVKD. CDR3 nucleotide sequence: TGTGCCATCAGGCCGGGACTAGCGGGAGATACGCAGTATTTT. Amino acids: CAIRPGLAGDTQYF.

The V and J genes are TRBV9 and TRBJ2-3; TRBD2 aligns across 7 bases. Germline trimming cut 5 bases from V and 6 bases from J; bases unmatched to any gene: 12. The CDR3 is made up of 15 amino acids. Germline CDR1 is SGDLS and CDR2 is YYNGEE. The CDR3 reads CASSLAASGMDTQYF. CDR3 DNA sequence: TGTGCCAGCAGTCTAGCAGCAAGCGGGATGGATACGCAGTATTTT.

The gene calls are TRBV6-5 and TRBJ1-1, with 8 positions matching TRBD1. Germline CDR1 is MNHEY and CDR2 is SVGAGI. The V and J ends lost 6 bases and 0 bases, in that order; junction bases with no gene match: 6. This CDR3 has 15 residues. CDR3 region: CASSTTGAMNTEAFF. In DNA form, the CDR3 reads TGTGCCAGCAGCACGACAGGGGCTATGAACACTGAAGCTTTCTTT.